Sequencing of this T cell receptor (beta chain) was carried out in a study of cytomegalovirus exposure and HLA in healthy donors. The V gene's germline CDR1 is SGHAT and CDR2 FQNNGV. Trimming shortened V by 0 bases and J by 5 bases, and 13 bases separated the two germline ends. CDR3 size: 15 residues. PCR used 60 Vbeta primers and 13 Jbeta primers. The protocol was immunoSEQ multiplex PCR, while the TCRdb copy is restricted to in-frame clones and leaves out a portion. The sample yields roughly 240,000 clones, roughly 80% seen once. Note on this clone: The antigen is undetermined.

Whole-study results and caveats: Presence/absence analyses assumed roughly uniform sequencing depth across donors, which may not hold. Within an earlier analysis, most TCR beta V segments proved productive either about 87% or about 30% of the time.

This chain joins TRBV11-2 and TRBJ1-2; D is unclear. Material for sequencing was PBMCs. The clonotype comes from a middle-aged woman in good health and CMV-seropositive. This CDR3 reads CASSLEEGLRYGYTF. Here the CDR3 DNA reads TGTGCCAGCAGCTTAGAGGAGGGCCTCCGATATGGCTACACCTTC. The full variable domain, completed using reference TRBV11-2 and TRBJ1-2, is EAGVAQSPRYKIIEKRQSVAFWCNPISGHATLYWYQQILGQGPKLLIQFQNNGVVDDSQLPKDRFSAERLKGVDSTLKIQPAKLEDSAVYLCASSLEEGLRYGYTFGSGTRLTVV.